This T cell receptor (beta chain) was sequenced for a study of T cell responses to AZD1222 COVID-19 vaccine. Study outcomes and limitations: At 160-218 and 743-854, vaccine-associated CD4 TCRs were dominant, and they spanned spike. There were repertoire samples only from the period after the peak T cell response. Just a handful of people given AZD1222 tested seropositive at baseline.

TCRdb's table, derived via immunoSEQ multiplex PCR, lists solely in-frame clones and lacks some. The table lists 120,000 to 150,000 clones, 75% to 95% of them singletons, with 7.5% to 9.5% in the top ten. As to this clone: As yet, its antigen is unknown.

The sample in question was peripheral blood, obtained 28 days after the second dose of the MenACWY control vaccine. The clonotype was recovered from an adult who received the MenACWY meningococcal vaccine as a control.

This CDR3 is CASSQGRRGGNSPLHF. The CDR3, as DNA: TGTGCCAGCAGCCAAGGGCGGAGGGGTGGCAATTCACCCCTCCACTTT. The genes are TRBV3-1 (or the pseudogene TRBV3-2) and TRBJ1-6; tentatively, D is TRBD1 (5 bases). Germline V CDR1 and CDR2: LGHDT, YNNKEL (reference sequence). Trimming shortened V by 1 base and J by 7 bases, and 14 bases separated the two germline ends. CDR3 length: 16 residues.